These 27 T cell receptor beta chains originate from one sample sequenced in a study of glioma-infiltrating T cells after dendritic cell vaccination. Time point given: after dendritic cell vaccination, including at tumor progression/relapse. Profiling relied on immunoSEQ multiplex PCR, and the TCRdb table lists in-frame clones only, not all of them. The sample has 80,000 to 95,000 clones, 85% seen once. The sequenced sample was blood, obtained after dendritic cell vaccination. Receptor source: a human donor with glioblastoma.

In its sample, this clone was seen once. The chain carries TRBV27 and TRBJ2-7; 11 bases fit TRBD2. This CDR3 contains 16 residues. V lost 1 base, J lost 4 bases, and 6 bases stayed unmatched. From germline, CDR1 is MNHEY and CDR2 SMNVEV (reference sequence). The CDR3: CASSLFSGGARYEQYF. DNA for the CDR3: TGTGCCAGCAGTTTATTTAGCGGGGGGGCCAGGTACGAGCAGTACTTC.

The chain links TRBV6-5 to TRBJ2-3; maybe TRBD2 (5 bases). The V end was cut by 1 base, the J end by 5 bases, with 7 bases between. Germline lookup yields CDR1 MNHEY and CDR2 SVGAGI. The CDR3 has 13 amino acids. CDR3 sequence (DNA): TGTGCCAGCAGTTACTGGGCGGGAGATACGCAGTATTTT. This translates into CASSYWAGDTQYF.

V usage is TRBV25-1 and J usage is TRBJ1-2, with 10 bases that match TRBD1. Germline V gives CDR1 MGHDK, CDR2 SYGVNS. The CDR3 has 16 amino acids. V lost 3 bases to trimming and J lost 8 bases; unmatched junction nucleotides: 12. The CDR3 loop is CASSDLNRGTGEGYTF. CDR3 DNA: TGTGCCAGCAGTGACCTCAATCGCGGGACAGGGGAGGGCTACACCTTC.

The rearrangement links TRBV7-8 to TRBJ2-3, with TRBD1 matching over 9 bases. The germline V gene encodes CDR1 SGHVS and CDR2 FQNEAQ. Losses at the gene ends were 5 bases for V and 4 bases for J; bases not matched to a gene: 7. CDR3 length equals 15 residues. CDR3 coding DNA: TGTGCCAGCAGCAGACCGGGACAGGGATCAGATACGCAGTATTTT. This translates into CASSRPGQGSDTQYF.

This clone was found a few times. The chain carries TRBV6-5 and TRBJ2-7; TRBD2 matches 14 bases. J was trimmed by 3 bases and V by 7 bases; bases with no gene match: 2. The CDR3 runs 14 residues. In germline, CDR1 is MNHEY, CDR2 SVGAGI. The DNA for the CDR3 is TGTGCCAGCATGGGACTAGCGGGAGTCTACGAGCAGTACTTC. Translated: CASMGLAGVYEQYF.

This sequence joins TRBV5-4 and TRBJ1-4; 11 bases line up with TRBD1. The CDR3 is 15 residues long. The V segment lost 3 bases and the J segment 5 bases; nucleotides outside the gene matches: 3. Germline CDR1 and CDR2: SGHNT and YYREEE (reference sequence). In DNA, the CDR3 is TGTGCCAGCAGCTCCCGGGACAGGGGGAATGAAAAACTGTTTTTT. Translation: CASSSRDRGNEKLFF.

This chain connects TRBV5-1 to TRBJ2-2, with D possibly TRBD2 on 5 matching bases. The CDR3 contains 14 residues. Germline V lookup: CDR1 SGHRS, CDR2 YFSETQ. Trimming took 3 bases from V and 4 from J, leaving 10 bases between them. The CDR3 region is CASSWKGSTGELFF. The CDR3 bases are TGCGCCAGCAGCTGGAAAGGGAGCACCGGGGAGCTGTTTTTT.

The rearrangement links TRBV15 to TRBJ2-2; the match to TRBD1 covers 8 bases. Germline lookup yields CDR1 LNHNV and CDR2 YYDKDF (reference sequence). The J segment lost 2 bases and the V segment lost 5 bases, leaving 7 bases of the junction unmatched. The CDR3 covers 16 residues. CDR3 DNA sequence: TGTGCCACCAGCCTTCCCGGGACAGGAAACACCGGGGAGCTGTTTTTT. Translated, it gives CATSLPGTGNTGELFF.

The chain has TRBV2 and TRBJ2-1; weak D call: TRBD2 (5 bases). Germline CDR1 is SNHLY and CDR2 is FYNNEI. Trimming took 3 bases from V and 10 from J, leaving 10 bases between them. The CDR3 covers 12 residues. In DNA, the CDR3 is TGTGCCAGCAGTGATCCTCCGGGGGAGCAGTTCTTC. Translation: CASSDPPGEQFF.

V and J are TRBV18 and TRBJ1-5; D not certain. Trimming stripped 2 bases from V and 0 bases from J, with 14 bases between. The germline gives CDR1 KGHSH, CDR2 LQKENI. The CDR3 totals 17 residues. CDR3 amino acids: CASSPVSGGGSNQPQHF. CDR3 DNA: TGTGCCAGCTCACCAGTCTCGGGTGGTGGTAGCAATCAGCCCCAGCATTTT.

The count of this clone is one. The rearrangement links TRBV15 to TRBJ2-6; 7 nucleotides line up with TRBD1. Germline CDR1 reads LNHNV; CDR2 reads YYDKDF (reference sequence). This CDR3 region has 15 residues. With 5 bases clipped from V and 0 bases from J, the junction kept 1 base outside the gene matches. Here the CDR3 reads CATSGTDSGANVLTF. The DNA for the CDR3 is TGTGCCACCAGCGGGACAGACTCTGGGGCCAACGTCCTGACTTTC.

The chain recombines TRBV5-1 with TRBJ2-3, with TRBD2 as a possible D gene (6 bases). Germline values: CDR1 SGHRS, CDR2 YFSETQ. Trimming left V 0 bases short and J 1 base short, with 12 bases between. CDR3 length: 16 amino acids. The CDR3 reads CASSLEWRVGTDTQYF. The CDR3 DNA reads TGCGCCAGCAGCTTGGAGTGGAGGGTTGGCACAGATACGCAGTATTTT.

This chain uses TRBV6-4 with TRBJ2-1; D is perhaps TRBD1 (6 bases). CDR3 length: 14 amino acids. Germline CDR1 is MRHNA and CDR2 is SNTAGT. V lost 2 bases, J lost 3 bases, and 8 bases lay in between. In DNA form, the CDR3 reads TGTGCCAGCAGTGACGGGACAAGCTACAATGAGCAGTTCTTC. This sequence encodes CASSDGTSYNEQFF.

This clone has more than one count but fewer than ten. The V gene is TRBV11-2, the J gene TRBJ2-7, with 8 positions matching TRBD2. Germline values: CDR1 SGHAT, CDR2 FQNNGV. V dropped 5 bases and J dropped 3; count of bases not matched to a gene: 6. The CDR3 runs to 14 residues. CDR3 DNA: TGTGCCAGCAGCCCCCGCGGGGGGATCTACGAGCAGTACTTC. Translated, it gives CASSPRGGIYEQYF.

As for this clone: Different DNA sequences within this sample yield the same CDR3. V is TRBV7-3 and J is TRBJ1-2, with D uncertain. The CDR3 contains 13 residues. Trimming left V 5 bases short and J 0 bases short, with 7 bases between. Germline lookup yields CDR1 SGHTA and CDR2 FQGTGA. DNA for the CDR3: TGTGCCAGCAGCCCCGACTCTAACTATGGCTACACCTTC. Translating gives CASSPDSNYGYTF.

The CDR3 region is CASGKSGKTTYEQYF. CDR3 coding DNA: TGTGCCAGCGGTAAAAGCGGGAAAACCACCTACGAGCAGTACTTC. V usage is TRBV2 and J usage is TRBJ2-7, with TRBD2 matching over 7 bases. Germline CDR1 is SNHLY and CDR2 is FYNNEI. This CDR3 comprises 15 residues. V gave up 8 bases and J gave up 2 bases; unmatched junction bases: 12.

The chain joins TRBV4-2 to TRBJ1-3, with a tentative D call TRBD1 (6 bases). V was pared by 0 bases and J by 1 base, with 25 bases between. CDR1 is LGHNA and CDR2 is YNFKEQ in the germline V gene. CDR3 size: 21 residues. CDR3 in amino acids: CASSQESPAAGAGVSGNTIYF. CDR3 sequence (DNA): TGTGCCAGCAGCCAAGAATCGCCAGCCGCCGGGGCAGGGGTTTCTGGAAACACCATATATTTT.

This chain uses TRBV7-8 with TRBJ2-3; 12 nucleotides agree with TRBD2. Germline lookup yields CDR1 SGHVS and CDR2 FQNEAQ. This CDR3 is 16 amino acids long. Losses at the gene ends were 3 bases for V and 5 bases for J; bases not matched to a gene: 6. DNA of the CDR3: TGTGCCAGCAGCTTGTTTCTAGCGGGAGGGGAAGATACGCAGTATTTT. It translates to CASSLFLAGGEDTQYF.

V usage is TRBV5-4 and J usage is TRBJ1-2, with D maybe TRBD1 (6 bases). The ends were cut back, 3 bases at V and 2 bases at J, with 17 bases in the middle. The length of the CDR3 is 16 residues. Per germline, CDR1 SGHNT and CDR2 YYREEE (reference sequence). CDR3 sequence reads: CASSSDRMTYNYGYTF. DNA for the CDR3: TGTGCCAGCAGCTCCGACAGGATGACTTACAACTATGGCTACACCTTC.

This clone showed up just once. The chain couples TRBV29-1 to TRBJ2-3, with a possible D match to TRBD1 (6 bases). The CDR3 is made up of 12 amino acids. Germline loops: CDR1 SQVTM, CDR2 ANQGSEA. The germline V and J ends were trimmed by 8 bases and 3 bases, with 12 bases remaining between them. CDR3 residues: CSTARGTDTQYF. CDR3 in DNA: TGCAGCACTGCCAGGGGAACAGATACGCAGTATTTT.

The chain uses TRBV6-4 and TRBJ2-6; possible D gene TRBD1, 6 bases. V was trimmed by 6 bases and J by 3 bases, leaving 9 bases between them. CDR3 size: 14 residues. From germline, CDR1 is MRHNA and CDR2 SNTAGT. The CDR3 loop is CASSLDSGANVLTF. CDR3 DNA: TGTGCCAGCAGCCTGGACAGTGGGGCCAACGTCCTGACTTTC.

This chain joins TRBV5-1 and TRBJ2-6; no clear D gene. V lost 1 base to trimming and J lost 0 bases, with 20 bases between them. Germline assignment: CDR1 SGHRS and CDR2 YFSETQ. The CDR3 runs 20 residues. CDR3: CASSLSLGDQQSSGANVLTF. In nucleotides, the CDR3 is TGCGCCAGCAGCTTGTCTTTGGGCGACCAACAAAGCTCTGGGGCCAACGTCCTGACTTTC.

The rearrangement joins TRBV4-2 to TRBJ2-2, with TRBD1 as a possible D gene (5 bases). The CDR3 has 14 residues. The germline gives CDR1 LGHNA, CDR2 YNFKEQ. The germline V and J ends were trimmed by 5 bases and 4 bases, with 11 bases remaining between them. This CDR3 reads CASSSDKATGELFF. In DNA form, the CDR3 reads TGTGCCAGCAGCTCGGACAAGGCCACCGGGGAGCTGTTTTTT.

CDR3 sequence: CASSLRDNEQFF. CDR3 sequence (DNA): TGTGCCAGCAGCTTACGGGACAATGAGCAGTTCTTC. V and J are TRBV11-3 and TRBJ2-1; D gene ambiguous. There are 12 residues in the CDR3. Trimming took 2 bases from V and 5 from J, leaving 4 bases between them. Per germline, CDR1 SGHNT and CDR2 YENEEA.

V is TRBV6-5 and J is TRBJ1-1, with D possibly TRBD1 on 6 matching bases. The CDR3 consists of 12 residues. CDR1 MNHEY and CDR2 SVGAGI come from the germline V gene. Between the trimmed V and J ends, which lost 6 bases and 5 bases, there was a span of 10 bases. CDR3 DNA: TGTGCCAGCAGCCGCAGGGGAACTGAAGCTTTCTTT. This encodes CASSRRGTEAFF.

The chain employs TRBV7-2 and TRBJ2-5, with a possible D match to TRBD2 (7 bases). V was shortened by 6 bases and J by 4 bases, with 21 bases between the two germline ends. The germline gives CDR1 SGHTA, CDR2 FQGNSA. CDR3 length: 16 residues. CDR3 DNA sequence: TGTGCCAGCAGACCAGGCGGCGGGGGCGCGGGAGAGACCCAGTACTTC. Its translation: CASRPGGGGAGETQYF.

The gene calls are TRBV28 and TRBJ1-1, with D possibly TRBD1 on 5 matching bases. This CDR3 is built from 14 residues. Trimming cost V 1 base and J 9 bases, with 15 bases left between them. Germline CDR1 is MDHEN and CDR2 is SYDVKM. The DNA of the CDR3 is TGTGCCAGCAGTTTATCCTTGGGGCAGGTACAAGCTTTCTTT. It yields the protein CASSLSLGQVQAFF.